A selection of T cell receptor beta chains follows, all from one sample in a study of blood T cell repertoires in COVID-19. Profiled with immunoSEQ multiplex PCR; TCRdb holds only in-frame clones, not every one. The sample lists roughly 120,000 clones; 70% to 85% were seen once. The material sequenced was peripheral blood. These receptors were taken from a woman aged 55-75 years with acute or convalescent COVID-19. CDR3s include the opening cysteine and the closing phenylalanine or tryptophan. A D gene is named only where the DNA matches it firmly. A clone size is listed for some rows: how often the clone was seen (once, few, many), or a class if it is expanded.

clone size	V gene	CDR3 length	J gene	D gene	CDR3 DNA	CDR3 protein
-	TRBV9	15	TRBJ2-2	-	TGTGCCAGCAGCTCTGGACAGACGAACACCGGGGAGCTGTTTTTT	CASSSGQTNTGELFF
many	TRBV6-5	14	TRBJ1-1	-	-	CASILGWGLFEAFF
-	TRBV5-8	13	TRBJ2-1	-	TGTGCCAGCTATGAAAGCGGACTCAATGAGCAGTTCTTC	CASYESGLNEQFF
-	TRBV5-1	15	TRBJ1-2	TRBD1	TGCGCCAGCAGCTTCGGGACAGGGGAGGACTATGGCTACACCTTC	CASSFGTGEDYGYTF
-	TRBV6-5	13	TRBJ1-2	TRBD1	TGTGCCATCTCTCCAGGGGGGAACTATGGCTACACCTTC	CAISPGGNYGYTF
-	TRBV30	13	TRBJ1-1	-	TGTGCCTGGAGCTCCATCACAGGGAACAGAGCTTTCTTT	CAWSSITGNRAFF
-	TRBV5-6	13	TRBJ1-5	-	TGTGCCAGCAGCCTCTATAGCAATCAGCCCCAGCATTTT	CASSLYSNQPQHF
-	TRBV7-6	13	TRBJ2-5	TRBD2	TGTGCCAGCAGCCGAGCGGGGCAAGAGACCCAGTACTTC	CASSRAGQETQYF
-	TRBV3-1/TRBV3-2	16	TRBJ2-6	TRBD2	TGTGCCACTCGACTCGCGGGGGGGTCTGGGGCCAACGTCCTGACTTTC	CATRLAGGSGANVLTF
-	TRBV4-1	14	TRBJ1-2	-	TGCGCCAGCAGCCAGCATCATTTCGGTGGTGGCTACACCTTC	CASSQHHFGGGYTF
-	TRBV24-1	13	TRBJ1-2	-	TGTGCCACCAGGGGGGACATAACCGATGGCTACACCTTC	CATRGDITDGYTF
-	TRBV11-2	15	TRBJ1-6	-	TGTGCCAGCAGCTTAGAGAGGGGAGGGAATTCACCCCTCCACTTT	CASSLERGGNSPLHF
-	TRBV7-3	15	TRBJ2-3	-	TGTGCCAGCAGCGTCCAGGGTGGGGGCACAGATACGCAGTATTTT	CASSVQGGGTDTQYF
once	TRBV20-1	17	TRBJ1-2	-	TGCAGTGCTAGTAATGGGCAGGGAAAGGGGGCTAACTATGGCTACACCTTC	CSASNGQGKGANYGYTF
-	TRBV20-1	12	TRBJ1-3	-	TGCAGTGCTAGTACTTCTGGAAACACCATATATTTT	CSASTSGNTIYF
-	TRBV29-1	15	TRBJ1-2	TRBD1	TGCAGCGGCGGATCCGGGACAGGCGAAAGCTATGGCTACACCTTC	CSGGSGTGESYGYTF
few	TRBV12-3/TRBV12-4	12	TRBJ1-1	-	TGTGCCACTCTCGGGGAGTACACTGAAGCTTTCTTT	CATLGEYTEAFF
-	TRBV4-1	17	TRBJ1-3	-	TGCGCCAGCAGCCCGACGGAACTTATACAGGGAGGAAACACCATATATTTT	CASSPTELIQGGNTIYF
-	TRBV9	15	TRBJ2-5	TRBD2	TGTGCCAGCAGCCCAAAACTAGCGGGGAAAGAGACCCAGTACTTC	CASSPKLAGKETQYF
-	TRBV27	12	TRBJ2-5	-	TGTGCCAGTGGAAAAGCGAGGGAGACCCAGTACTTC	CASGKARETQYF
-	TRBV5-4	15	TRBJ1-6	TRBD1	TGTGCCAGCAGCTTGGGACAGGGCTTTAATTCACCCCTCCACTTT	CASSLGQGFNSPLHF
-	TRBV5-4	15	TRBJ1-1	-	TGTGCCAGCAGCCCGAGGGGGATTGGGGACACTGAAGCTTTCTTT	CASSPRGIGDTEAFF
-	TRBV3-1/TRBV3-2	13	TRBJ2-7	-	TGTGCCAGCAGCCTAAGGGAGTCGGACGAGCAGTACTTC	CASSLRESDEQYF
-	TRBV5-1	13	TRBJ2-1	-	TGCGCCAGCAGCTTGGCAGGGTCCAATGAGCAGTTCTTC	CASSLAGSNEQFF
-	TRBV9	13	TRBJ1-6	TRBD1	TGTGCCAGCAGCGCAGGACAGGGGGCACCCCTCCACTTT	CASSAGQGAPLHF
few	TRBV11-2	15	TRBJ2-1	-	TGTGCCAGCAGCTTAGATCGCGGATCGACCAATGAGCAGTTCTTC	CASSLDRGSTNEQFF
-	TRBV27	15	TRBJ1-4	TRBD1	TGTGCCAGCAGTGCCTGGACAGGGAAGGATGAAAAACTGTTTTTT	CASSAWTGKDEKLFF
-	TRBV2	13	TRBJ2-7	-	TGTGCCAGCTTATACGGCGGAACCTACGAGCAGTACTTC	CASLYGGTYEQYF
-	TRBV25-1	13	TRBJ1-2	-	TGTGCCAGCAGTGACGGGTGGAACTATGGCTACACCTTC	CASSDGWNYGYTF
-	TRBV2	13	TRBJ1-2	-	TGTGCCAGCAGTGCTGCGATTGGCTATGGCTACACCTTC	CASSAAIGYGYTF
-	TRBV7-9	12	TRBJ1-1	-	TGTGCCAGCAGTCGGGGAAACAGTGAAGCTTTCTTT	CASSRGNSEAFF
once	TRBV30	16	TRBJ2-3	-	TGTGCCTGGAGTGTCCAGGCGGGAAAAGGTACAGATACGCAGTATTTT	CAWSVQAGKGTDTQYF
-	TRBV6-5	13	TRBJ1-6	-	TGTGCCAGCAAAGAGGCGGGGCTGTCACCCCTCCACTTT	CASKEAGLSPLHF
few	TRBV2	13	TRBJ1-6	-	TGTGCCAGCTCACAGGGAAATAGCTCACCCCTCCACTTT	CASSQGNSSPLHF
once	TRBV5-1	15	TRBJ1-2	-	TGCGCCAGCAGCTTGGAACCGGTAGCGTCTTATGGCTACACCTTC	CASSLEPVASYGYTF
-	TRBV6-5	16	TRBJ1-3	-	TGTGCCAGCAGTTCGACCGGACGGAACCTTGGAGGCACCATATATTTT	CASSSTGRNLGGTIYF
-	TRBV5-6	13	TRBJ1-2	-	TGTGCCAGCAGCTTATGGGTCGGAGCGGGCTACACCTTC	CASSLWVGAGYTF
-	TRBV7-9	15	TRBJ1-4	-	TGTGCCAGCAGCAACCCTGGACTGAAGGGTGAAAAACTGTTTTTT	CASSNPGLKGEKLFF
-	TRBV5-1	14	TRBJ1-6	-	TGCGCCAGCAGCTTACAGGGTTCCGGCTCACCCCTCCACTTT	CASSLQGSGSPLHF
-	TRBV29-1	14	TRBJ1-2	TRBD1	TGCAGCGTTGAAACCCGGACAGGCAACTATGGCTACACCTTC	CSVETRTGNYGYTF
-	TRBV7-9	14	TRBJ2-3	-	TGTGCCAGCAGCCTGACGGGGGGCACAGATACGCAGTATTTT	CASSLTGGTDTQYF
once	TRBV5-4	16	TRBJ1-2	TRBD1	TGTGCCAGCAGCGTAGGACAGGGTCGGTTATACTTAAGCTACACCTTC	CASSVGQGRLYLSYTF
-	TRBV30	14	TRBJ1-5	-	TGTGCCTGGAGTGCTACTACAGGGTATCAGCCCCAGCATTTT	CAWSATTGYQPQHF
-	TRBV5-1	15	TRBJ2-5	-	TGCGCCAGCAGCCCCCGCCTAACAGGACAAGAGACCCAGTACTTC	CASSPRLTGQETQYF
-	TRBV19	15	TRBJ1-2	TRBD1	TGTGCCAGTAGTATTAGGCGACAGGGTAACTATGGCTACACCTTC	CASSIRRQGNYGYTF
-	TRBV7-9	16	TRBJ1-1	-	TGTGCCAGCAGCCCAGAGGGGGAGCGCCCTAACACCGAAGCTTTCTTT	CASSPEGERPNTEAFF
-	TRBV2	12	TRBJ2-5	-	TGTGCCAGCAGCCCTAAGCCAGCGGCCCAGTACTTC	CASSPKPAAQYF
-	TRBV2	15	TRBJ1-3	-	TGTGCCAGCAGTCTCCTTAGCCCTATCGGAAACACCATATATTTT	CASSLLSPIGNTIYF
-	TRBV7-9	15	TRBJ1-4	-	TGTGCCAGCAGCTTAATTCCGGCGGCTAATGAAAAACTGTTTTTT	CASSLIPAANEKLFF
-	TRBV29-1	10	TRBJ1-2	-	TGCAGCACAGAAGGAAATGGCTACACCTTC	CSTEGNGYTF
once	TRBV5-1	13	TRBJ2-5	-	TGCGCCAGCAGCTGGGGGCTTAAAGAGACCCAGTACTTC	CASSWGLKETQYF
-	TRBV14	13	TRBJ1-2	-	TGTGCCAGCAGCCTGGACGGGGACTATGGCTACACCTTC	CASSLDGDYGYTF
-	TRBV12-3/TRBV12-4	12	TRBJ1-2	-	TGTGCCAGCAGTTTAACGGGGAATGGCTACACCTTC	CASSLTGNGYTF